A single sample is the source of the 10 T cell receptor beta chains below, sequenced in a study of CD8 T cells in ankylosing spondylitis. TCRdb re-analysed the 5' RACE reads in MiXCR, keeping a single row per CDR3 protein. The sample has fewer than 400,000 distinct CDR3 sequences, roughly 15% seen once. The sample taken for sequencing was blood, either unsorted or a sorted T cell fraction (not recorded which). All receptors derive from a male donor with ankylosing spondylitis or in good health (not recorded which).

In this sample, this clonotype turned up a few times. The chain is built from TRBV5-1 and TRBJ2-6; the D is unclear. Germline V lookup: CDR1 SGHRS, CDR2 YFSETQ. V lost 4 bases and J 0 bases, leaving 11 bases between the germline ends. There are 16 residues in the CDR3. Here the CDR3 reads CASSPTKASGANVLTF. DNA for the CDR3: TGCGCCAGCAGCCCAACCAAAGCCTCTGGGGCCAACGTCCTGACTTTC.

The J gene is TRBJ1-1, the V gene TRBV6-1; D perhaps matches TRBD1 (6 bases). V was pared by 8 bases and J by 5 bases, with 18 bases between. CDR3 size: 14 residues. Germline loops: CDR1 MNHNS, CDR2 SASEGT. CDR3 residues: CASRPTGRGTEAFF. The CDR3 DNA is TGTGCCAGCCGACCCACAGGGAGAGGAACTGAAGCTTTCTTT.

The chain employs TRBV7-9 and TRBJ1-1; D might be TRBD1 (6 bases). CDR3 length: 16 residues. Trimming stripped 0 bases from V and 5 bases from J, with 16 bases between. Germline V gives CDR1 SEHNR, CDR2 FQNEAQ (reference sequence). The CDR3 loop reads CASSLAGHPRGTEAFF. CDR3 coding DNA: TGTGCCAGCAGCTTAGCGGGACACCCAAGAGGAACTGAAGCTTTCTTT.

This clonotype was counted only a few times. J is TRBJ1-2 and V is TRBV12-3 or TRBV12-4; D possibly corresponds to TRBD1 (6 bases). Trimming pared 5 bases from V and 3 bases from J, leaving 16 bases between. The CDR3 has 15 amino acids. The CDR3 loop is CASSLTGTGYYGYTF. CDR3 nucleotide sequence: TGTGCCAGCAGTCTCACGGGAACAGGGTACTATGGCTACACCTTC.

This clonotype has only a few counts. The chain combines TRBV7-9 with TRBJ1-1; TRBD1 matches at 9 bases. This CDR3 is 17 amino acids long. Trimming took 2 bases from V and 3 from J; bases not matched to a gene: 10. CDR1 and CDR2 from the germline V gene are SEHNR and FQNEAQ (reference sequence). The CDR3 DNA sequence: TGTGCCAGCAGCTTACCCCGACAGGGGGTCGGAGACACTGAAGCTTTCTTT. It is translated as CASSLPRQGVGDTEAFF.

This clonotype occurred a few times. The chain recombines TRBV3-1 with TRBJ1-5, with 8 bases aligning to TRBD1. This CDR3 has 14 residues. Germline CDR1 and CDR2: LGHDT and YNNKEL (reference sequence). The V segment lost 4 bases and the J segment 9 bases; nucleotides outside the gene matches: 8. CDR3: CASSLDRGKGPQHF. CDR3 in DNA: TGTGCCAGCAGCCTCGACAGGGGCAAAGGGCCCCAGCATTTT.

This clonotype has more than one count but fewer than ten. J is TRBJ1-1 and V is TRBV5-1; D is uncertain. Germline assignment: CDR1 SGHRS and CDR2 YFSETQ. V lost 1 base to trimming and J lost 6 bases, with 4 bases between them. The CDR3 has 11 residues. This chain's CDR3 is CASSLPSEAFF. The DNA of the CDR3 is TGCGCCAGCAGCTTGCCCTCTGAAGCTTTCTTT.

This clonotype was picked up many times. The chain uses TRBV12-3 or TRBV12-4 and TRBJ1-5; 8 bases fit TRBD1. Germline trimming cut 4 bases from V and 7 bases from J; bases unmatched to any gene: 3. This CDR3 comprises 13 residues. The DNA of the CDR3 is TGTGCCAGCAGTTCTACAGGGGGGCAGCCCCAGCATTTT. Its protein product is CASSSTGGQPQHF.

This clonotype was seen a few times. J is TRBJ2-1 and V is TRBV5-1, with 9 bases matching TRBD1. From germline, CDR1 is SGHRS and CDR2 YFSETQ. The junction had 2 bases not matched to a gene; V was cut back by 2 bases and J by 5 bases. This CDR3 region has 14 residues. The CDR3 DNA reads TGCGCCAGCAGCTTACAGGGGGCGGACAATGAGCAGTTCTTC. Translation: CASSLQGADNEQFF.

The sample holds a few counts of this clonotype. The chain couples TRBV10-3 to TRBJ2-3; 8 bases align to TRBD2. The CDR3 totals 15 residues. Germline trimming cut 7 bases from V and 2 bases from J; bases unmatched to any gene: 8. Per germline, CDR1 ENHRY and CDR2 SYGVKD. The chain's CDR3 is CAINAAGGVTDTQYF. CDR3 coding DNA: TGTGCCATCAACGCGGCGGGGGGCGTCACAGATACGCAGTATTTT.